This T cell receptor (beta chain) appears in the sequencing data of a study of tumor-infiltrating lymphocytes in primary liver carcinoma. Looked up from germline, CDR1 is SGHAT and CDR2 is FQNNGV. The CDR3 loop spans 16 amino acids. cDNA specific to TCR beta was made from around 470 ng of total RNA, with a constant-region primer employed for priming. Sequencing libraries for TCR beta derived from three nested multiplex PCR rounds that used slightly modified ARM-PCR. Use of TRBV1-TRBV30 forward primers with a C-beta reverse primer characterized the first two PCR rounds, which lasted 10 cycles each. Using its own MiXCR run on the multiplex PCR reads, TCRdb lists one record per CDR3 protein. Of roughly 23,000 distinct CDR3 sequences in the sample, 65% to 85% were seen once. Concerning this clonotype itself: One junction end disagrees with the germline gene, perhaps due to a read error.

Unsorted bulk tissue of roughly 20-31 mg yielded co-extracted RNA and DNA. Sample: liver tumor tissue from sampling region 1. As for subset: tumor region T1, superior pole. This chain uses TRBV11-2 with TRBJ1-1, with 7 positions matching TRBD1. This TCR was recovered from a man aged 40-50 years with primary liver carcinoma and hepatitis B virus infection. CDR3 loop: CGSSPSRGFVNTEALF. As DNA, the CDR3 is TGTGGCAGCAGCCCATCCAGGGGGTTCGTGAACACTGAAGCTCTCTTT.